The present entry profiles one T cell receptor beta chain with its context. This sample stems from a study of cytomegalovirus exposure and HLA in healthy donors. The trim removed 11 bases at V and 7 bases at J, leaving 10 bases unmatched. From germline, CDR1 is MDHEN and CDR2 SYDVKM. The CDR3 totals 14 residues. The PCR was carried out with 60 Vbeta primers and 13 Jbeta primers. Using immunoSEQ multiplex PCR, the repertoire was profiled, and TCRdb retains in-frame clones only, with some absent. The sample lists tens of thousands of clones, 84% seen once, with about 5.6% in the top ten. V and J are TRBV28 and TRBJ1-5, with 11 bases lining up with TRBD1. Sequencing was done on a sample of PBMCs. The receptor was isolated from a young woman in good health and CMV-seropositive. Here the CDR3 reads CAGQEGTGGQPQHF. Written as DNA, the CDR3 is TGTGCCGGACAAGAGGGGACAGGGGGACAGCCCCAGCATTTT.